This T cell receptor beta chain was identified in a study of CD8 T cells in ankylosing spondylitis. In its sample, this clonotype was seen a few times. The antigen remains undetermined. Study observations and caveats: As reported, disease-linked clones showed significant enrichment in matched ankylosing spondylitis synovial fluid.

Germline V lookup: CDR1 ENHRY, CDR2 SYGVKD. The CDR3 covers 16 residues. Trimming cost V 0 bases and J 4 bases; bases outside gene matches: 6. TCRdb used MiXCR to reprocess the 5' RACE reads, holding one entry per CDR3 protein. The sample has around 220,000 distinct CDR3 sequences; 8% to 11% are singletons. V and J are TRBV10-3 and TRBJ1-2; TRBD1 matches at 9 bases. Sequenced input: blood, either unsorted or a sorted T cell fraction (not recorded which). This TCR was sampled from a male donor with ankylosing spondylitis or in good health (not recorded which). The CDR3 bases are TGTGCCATCAGTGAGTCGGACAGGGGCCCCCGCTATGGCTACACCTTC. This gives the protein CAISESDRGPRYGYTF.